This T cell receptor beta chain was captured by sequencing in a study of vaccination effects on CD4 cells after COVID-19. Study details: Post-vaccine samples followed the second dose by a median of 72 days.

Sequencing was performed with immunoSEQ multiplex PCR; in TCRdb, only in-frame clones are kept and a portion is missing. The sample holds 30,000 to 35,000 clones, approximately 72% seen once. V lost 5 bases to trimming and J lost 2 bases, with 4 bases between them. The CDR3 contains 12 residues. Germline V lookup: CDR1 MNHEY, CDR2 SVGAGI. CD4+ T cells were isolated after around ten days of culture. PCR-confirmed SARS-CoV-2 infection occurred in the person between March and December 2020. It was two doses of either the BNT162b2 or mRNA-1273 vaccine that participants received. This clone was observed a single time. Its antigen is unidentified.

The starting material was CD4+ T cells from PBMCs cultured without peptide, obtained after COVID-19 vaccination. The TCR comes from a human donor who had a prior SARS-CoV-2 infection. This chain connects TRBV6-5 to TRBJ1-5, with no clear D. CDR3: CASSNRNQPQHF. The DNA for the CDR3 is TGTGCCAGCAGTAATCGCAATCAGCCCCAGCATTTT.